This record concerns one T cell receptor (beta chain) sequence. CDR3 length: 14 residues. Germline-derived CDR1 and CDR2 are MNHEY and SVGAGI. In the study's own analysis: From reference gene primer amplification, estimates of nucleated cell counts were derived. Sequencing was performed with immunoSEQ multiplex PCR; in TCRdb, only in-frame clones are kept and a portion is missing. V and J calls and clone size come straight from that table; D and trimming were deduced from the DNA. The profile shows 200,000 to 300,000 clones, about four fifths of them singletons. This entry comes from a study of blood T cell repertoires in COVID-19. Study overall: Samples came from the United States, Italy and Spain, spanning acute and convalescent COVID-19. T cells, B-cell-depleted T cells, or PBMCs supplied cDNA or gDNA.

The J gene is TRBJ2-5, the V gene TRBV6-5; a weak D match, TRBD2 (6 bases). The clonotype originates from a woman of 80 years or more with acute or convalescent COVID-19. Sequencing input: peripheral blood. The CDR3 protein is CTTRGLATGETQYF. CDR3 nucleotides: TGTACAACCAGAGGCCTAGCGACGGGGGAGACCCAGTACTTC.